The 10 T cell receptor beta chains in this list originate from one sample, sequenced in a study of control samples from healthy donors and cancer patients. Sequenced by immunoSEQ multiplex PCR; TCRdb stores in-frame clones only, minus some. This sample carries tens of thousands of clones, about 90% of them seen once, and the ten largest clones take 11% to 15%. The sequenced sample consisted of PBMCs. The receptors were gathered from a man aged 60-69 years with head and neck cancer.

The DNA of the CDR3 is TGTGCCAGCAGCAAGACAGCGTACGAGCAGTACTTC. This encodes CASSKTAYEQYF. The chain is built from TRBV7-2 and TRBJ2-7; TRBD1 is a possible D gene (5 bases). This CDR3 has 12 amino acids. Germline CDR1 reads SGHTA; CDR2 reads FQGNSA. V gave up 5 bases and J gave up 4 bases, with 9 bases separating them.

This chain uses TRBV12-3 or TRBV12-4 with TRBJ1-3; D remains unclear. The CDR3 extends over 12 amino acids. Trimming left V 7 bases short and J 1 base short, with 5 bases between. CDR3 amino acids: CASTQSGNTIYF. CDR3 coding DNA: TGTGCCAGCACCCAATCTGGAAACACCATATATTTT.

The rearrangement links TRBV18 to TRBJ1-3; the D is unclear. The CDR3 extends over 15 amino acids. V lost 2 bases and J 2 bases, leaving 10 bases between the germline ends. The germline gives CDR1 KGHSH, CDR2 LQKENI. The DNA for the CDR3 is TGTGCCAGCTCACCAAAGGGTCAGACTGGAAACACCATATATTTT. The encoded protein is CASSPKGQTGNTIYF.

The chain has TRBV19 and TRBJ2-1; the D is unclear. This CDR3 comprises 10 residues. In germline, CDR1 is LNHDA, CDR2 SQIVND (reference sequence). V lost 9 bases to trimming and J lost 3 bases, with 3 bases between them. This chain's CDR3 is CASDYNEQFF. CDR3 nucleotide sequence: TGTGCCAGCGACTACAATGAGCAGTTCTTC.

This clone was counted a few times. In the same sample, other DNA sequences code for this CDR3. This chain joins TRBV4-3 and TRBJ2-2; no clear D gene. The CDR3 length is 15 residues. Trimming left V 0 bases short and J 5 bases short, with 10 bases between. Germline values: CDR1 LGHNA, CDR2 YSLEER. CDR3 bases: TGCGCCAGCAGCCAAGATACGGGCCAAACCGGGGAGCTGTTTTTT. It codes for CASSQDTGQTGELFF.

The V call is TRBV30, the J call TRBJ2-7; 8 bases line up with TRBD2. This CDR3 spans 16 amino acids. Germline V gene data show CDR1 as GTSNPN and CDR2 as SVGIG (reference sequence). V lost 0 bases, J lost 3 bases, and 10 bases stayed unmatched. The chain's CDR3 is CAWSVRGGRLDYEQYF. The CDR3 DNA reads TGTGCCTGGAGTGTACGGGGGGGGCGCCTAGACTACGAGCAGTACTTC.

V gene TRBV18 combines with J gene TRBJ1-2; 8 positions match TRBD1. CDR1 and CDR2 from the germline V gene are KGHSH and LQKENI. CDR3 length: 14 amino acids. V shed 2 bases and J 3 bases; nucleotides not matched to a gene: 2. This CDR3 is CASSPAGGHYGYTF. CDR3 coding DNA: TGTGCCAGCTCACCAGCAGGGGGCCACTATGGCTACACCTTC.

This clone was detected a few times. The chain carries TRBV27 and TRBJ1-5, with D unclear. With 1 base removed from V and 5 bases from J, the gap between germline ends came to 6 bases. This CDR3 is built from 13 residues. Germline V gene lookup returns CDR1 MNHEY and CDR2 SMNVEV (reference sequence). CDR3 in amino acids: CASSLWVDQPQHF. The CDR3 DNA reads TGTGCCAGCAGTTTATGGGTGGATCAGCCCCAGCATTTT.

The chain combines TRBV27 with TRBJ1-4, with D possibly being TRBD1 (6 bases). Germline V lookup: CDR1 MNHEY, CDR2 SMNVEV (reference sequence). V was trimmed by 8 bases and J by 2 bases, leaving 24 bases between them. CDR3 length equals 18 residues. CDR3 coding DNA: TGTGCCAGCGCCGTGACACTCCGGGACACCATTACTAATGAAAAACTGTTTTTT. It codes for CASAVTLRDTITNEKLFF.

This rearrangement joins TRBV15 to TRBJ2-5; 8 bases align to TRBD1. The CDR3 spans 14 residues. The V and J ends lost 1 base and 6 bases, in that order; junction bases with no gene match: 4. From germline, CDR1 is LNHNV and CDR2 YYDKDF (reference sequence). The CDR3 DNA follows: TGTGCCACCAGCAGAGCAGGGGGCGGTCAGACCCAGTACTTC. It specifies CATSRAGGGQTQYF.